This T cell receptor beta chain was obtained from a study of blood T cell repertoires in COVID-19. This CDR3 region has 14 residues. Germline V gene sequence: CDR1 GTSNPN, CDR2 SVGIG (reference sequence). The ends lost 5 bases at V and 4 bases at J; junction bases unmatched: 5. Libraries were prepared by immunoSEQ multiplex PCR; TCRdb keeps only in-frame clonotypes and omits some of them. The sample has some 250,000 clones; 90% to 95% are singletons. The specimen was PBMCs or T cells enriched from blood (not recorded which). This receptor was taken from a human donor in a cohort exposed to, infected with or recovered from COVID-19 (not recorded which). The donor label of this sample is uncertain. This chain joins TRBV30 and TRBJ1-6; TRBD1 matches at 7 bases. The CDR3 DNA sequence: TGTGCCTGGGGGACAGAGACTTATAATTCACCCCTCCACTTT. It encodes CAWGTETYNSPLHF.